This T cell receptor (beta chain) comes out of a study of T-cell memory formation after mild COVID-19 (dated by TCRdb to the early 2020s). For the wider study: Most TCR sequence clusters were specific to one of the two donors. Longitudinal TCRalpha and TCRbeta repertoire sequencing tracked T-cell clones expanding and contracting after mild COVID-19 in a couple of donors. The cohort comprised two young, previously healthy adult volunteers, one female and one male.

Via the germline V gene, CDR1 is MGHRA and CDR2 YSYEKL. From the cysteine up to the phenylalanine, the CDR3 has a length of 16 residues. The only DNA kept is the CDR3, 48 bases in frame from the first base. Trimmed from V: 1 base; trimmed from J: 3 bases; junction bases lacking a gene match: 7. PBMCs were isolated by Ficoll-Paque density gradient centrifugation. The full study reports these points: Contracting CD4+ clones were found mainly in CM and EM memory subsets, while CD8+ clones were enriched in EMRA. Only two mild cases were covered by the study, and larger cohorts that include severe cases with pre-infection samples were considered necessary. SARS-CoV-2 specificity of the second-wave clones peaking on day 37 was not confirmed. Clones contracting from day 15 to 85 had balanced CD4/CD8 phenotypes, while a second wave expanding from day 15 to 37 was biased towards CD4+. The detection of some responding clones in pre-infection memory suggests that pre-existing cross-reactive memory T cells joined the SARS-CoV-2 response.

Sequencing used an Illumina NovaSeq 6000. cDNA libraries for TCRalpha and TCRbeta were prepared by 5'RACE using constant-segment primers, with sample barcodes and unique molecular identifiers added. RNA was extracted from every sample with Trizol reagent. The libraries were amplified in two PCR steps, and the second step added a second sample barcode and Illumina TruSeq adapters. Libraries were sequenced on an Illumina NovaSeq with 2 x 150 bp paired-end reads. Concerning the study's data processing: The reads were demultiplexed and collapsed into UMI-guided consensus sequences using migec v1.2.7. Using mixcr v2.1.11, the UMI consensuses were aligned to TRA and TRB V and J templates and assembled into clonotypes. Expanded or contracted clonotypes were those called significant by both edgeR and NoisET, with noise models trained on biological replicates. edgeR calls used a false discovery rate-adjusted p below 0.01 and a log2 fold-change threshold of 1. As an exploratory analysis of dynamics, PCA with hierarchical clustering was applied to max-normalized trajectories of the 1000 most abundant clonotypes. The CD4 or CD8 phenotype of responding clones was assigned using the separately sequenced CD4+ and CD8+ repertoires. The raw public reads went through TCRdb reprocessing: fastp at Q25, MiXCR clone calling, in-frame beta chains kept. Rows with a matching CDR3 protein are joined into one entry that keeps the most common DNA and genes. TCRdb, not the original authors, processed these V and J calls. In all, the sample holds approximately 350,000 distinct CDR3 sequences, and around 28% of those were seen once. The ten largest clones represent approximately 12% of the sample.

Turning to this clonotype: Its antigen is not yet known. No much larger clone exists at a distance of one base, and base qualities are not known.

Sequenced material: PBMCs or a T cell subset sorted from them (not recorded which). This clonotype was obtained from an adult woman who had mild COVID-19 (a few samples of this study predate the infection). The sample titles of this study are shuffled in the database, so cell type and time point are left out; the donor was told from shared clones. The V gene is TRBV4-1 and the J gene is TRBJ1-1; TRBD1 lines up with 8 middle nucleotides. The encoded CDR3 is CASSQVKQGEDTEAFF. Here is the DNA: TGCGCCAGCAGCCAAGTAAAACAGGGGGAGGACACTGAAGCTTTCTTT.